These T cell receptor beta chains were read from a single sample in a study of T-cell memory formation after mild COVID-19. MiXCR was run by TCRdb on the 5' RACE reads, yielding one entry per CDR3 protein. This sample yields roughly 300,000 distinct CDR3 sequences, of which approximately 7.6% are seen a single time; 20% to 25% belongs to the top ten. The sample comprised PBMCs or a T cell subset sorted from them (not recorded which). The receptors were sampled from a man in his late teens or twenties who had mild COVID-19 (a few samples of this study predate the infection). Cell type and time point are not known. CDR3s include the opening cysteine and the closing phenylalanine or tryptophan. D genes are given only for firm matches. Size tells how often a clone was seen (once, few, many) or the class of an expanded clone, and some rows leave it out.

v_call	j_call	d_call	clone_size	cdr3_aa	cdr3_nt
TRBV6-5	TRBJ1-1	-	few	CASRPVNPNTEAFF	TGTGCCAGCAGGCCGGTTAATCCGAACACTGAAGCTTTCTTT
TRBV12-3/TRBV12-4	TRBJ2-1	-	-	CASSSPGNEQFF	TGTGCCAGCAGTTCCCCGGGTAATGAGCAGTTCTTC
TRBV6-5	TRBJ1-1	-	many	CASSYNGNTEAFF	TGTGCCAGCAGTTACAACGGTAACACTGAAGCTTTCTTT
TRBV12-3/TRBV12-4	TRBJ1-2	TRBD1	few	CASSFNRGEGGSF	TGTGCCAGCAGTTTCAACAGGGGGGAAGGGGGGTCCTTC
TRBV3-1	TRBJ2-5	TRBD2	-	CASRNLAAGEETQYF	TGTGCCAGCAGGAACCTAGCGGCGGGGGAAGAGACCCAGTACTTC
TRBV5-1	TRBJ2-5	-	-	CASSLRTGEETQYF	TGCGCCAGCAGCTTGCGAACTGGTGAGGAGACCCAGTACTTC
TRBV5-4	TRBJ2-1	-	many	CASSWGNEQFF	TGTGCCAGCAGCTGGGGTAATGAGCAGTTCTTC
TRBV24-1	TRBJ2-5	-	few	CATSDPKLGEETQYF	TGTGCCACCAGTGACCCAAAATTGGGCGAAGAGACCCAGTACTTC
TRBV2	TRBJ2-1	TRBD2	few	CASSLYRGLAGGKAYNEQFF	TGTGCCAGCAGTCTGTACCGGGGACTAGCGGGGGGGAAGGCCTACAATGAGCAGTTCTTC
TRBV12-3/TRBV12-4	TRBJ2-7	-	-	CASSFGRVGYEQYF	TGTGCCAGCAGTTTCGGCAGGGTGGGTTACGAGCAGTACTTC
TRBV4-3	TRBJ1-2	-	-	CASSKGRDFHYGYTF	TGCGCCAGCAGCAAGGGTCGGGACTTCCACTATGGCTACACCTTC
TRBV30	TRBJ2-4	TRBD1	-	CAWTPLTAWTGFGHIQYF	TGTGCCTGGACCCCCCTGACTGCCTGGACAGGGTTCGGACACATTCAGTACTTC
TRBV20-1	TRBJ2-6	TRBD1	few	CSARETGQGISGANVLTF	TGCAGTGCTAGGGAGACGGGACAGGGTATTTCTGGGGCCAACGTCCTGACTTTC
TRBV20-1	TRBJ2-5	-	few	CSASAGVRETQYF	TGCAGTGCTAGCGCGGGCGTTAGAGAGACCCAGTACTTC
TRBV24-1	TRBJ1-5	-	few	CATSNTDSNQPQHF	TGTGCCACATCAAACACAGATAGCAATCAGCCCCAGCATTTT
TRBV20-1	TRBJ1-5	-	few	CSARDLWQPQHF	TGCAGTGCTAGAGATCTTTGGCAGCCCCAGCATTTT
TRBV18	TRBJ2-2	-	few	CASSPPAVATGELFF	TGTGCCAGCTCACCACCGGCGGTGGCCACCGGGGAGCTGTTTTTT
TRBV19	TRBJ2-1	-	-	CASTGMHEQFF	TGTGCCAGCACAGGGATGCATGAGCAGTTCTTC
TRBV12-5	TRBJ2-2	-	few	CASGLVPGTGRTGELFF	TGTGCTAGTGGTTTGGTACCTGGAACAGGGAGAACCGGGGAGCTGTTTTTT
TRBV10-2	TRBJ2-2	-	few	CASRGPVVLELFF	TGCGCCAGCCGCGGCCCGGTCGTCCTGGAGCTGTTTTTT
TRBV5-1	TRBJ1-2	-	few	CASSPEGAITGYGYTF	TGCGCCAGCAGCCCCGAGGGAGCTATTACAGGGTACGGCTACACCTTC
TRBV10-2	TRBJ1-5	-	many	CASSESHLNQPQHF	TGCGCCAGCAGTGAGAGTCACCTTAATCAGCCCCAGCATTTT
TRBV4-1	TRBJ2-6	-	-	CASSQKEGGANVLTF	TGCGCCAGCAGCCAAAAAGAAGGTGGGGCCAACGTCCTGACTTTC
TRBV18	TRBJ2-4	-	-	CASSPQAGSKNIQYF	TGTGCCAGCTCACCACAAGCAGGGTCCAAAAACATTCAGTACTTC
TRBV12-3/TRBV12-4	TRBJ2-1	TRBD2	-	CASSLYPSGGVRNEQFF	TGTGCCAGCAGTTTATATCCTAGCGGGGGGGTCCGGAATGAGCAGTTCTTC
TRBV5-1	TRBJ1-2	-	-	CASSSGDEHYGYTF	TGCGCCAGCAGCTCTGGGGATGAGCACTATGGCTACACCTTC
TRBV12-3/TRBV12-4	TRBJ2-7	-	few	CASSLHPGAAYEQYF	TGTGCCAGCAGTTTACATCCCGGGGCAGCCTACGAGCAGTACTTC
TRBV21-1	TRBJ1-2	-	few	CASSMKGQGTNYYGYTF	TGTGCCAGCAGCATGAAAGGACAGGGAACGAATTACTATGGCTACACCTTC
TRBV7-9	TRBJ2-3	TRBD1	-	CASSAWGDRGQNTQYF	TGTGCCAGCAGCGCTTGGGGGGACAGGGGGCAAAATACGCAGTATTTT
TRBV2	TRBJ1-5	-	few	CASSEVTGLSNQPQHF	TGTGCCAGCAGTGAAGTGACAGGCCTTAGCAATCAGCCCCAGCATTTT
TRBV4-1	TRBJ1-2	-	-	CASSQEAATRRGYTF	TGCGCCAGCAGCCAAGAGGCGGCCACCCGCCGGGGCTACACCTTC
TRBV24-1	TRBJ1-1	TRBD1	-	CATSDWDRYGNTEAFF	TGTGCCACCAGTGATTGGGACAGGTACGGTAACACTGAAGCTTTCTTT
TRBV30	TRBJ1-5	-	many	CAWSRAGNQPQHF	TGTGCCTGGAGTCGGGCAGGGAATCAGCCCCAGCATTTT
TRBV6-5	TRBJ2-7	-	many	CASRTSGSSYEQYF	TGTGCCAGCAGGACGAGCGGAAGCTCCTACGAGCAGTACTTC
TRBV7-9	TRBJ1-6	-	-	CASSETAKRSPLHF	TGTGCCAGCAGCGAGACCGCTAAGAGGTCACCCCTCCACTTT
TRBV20-1	TRBJ1-6	TRBD1	few	CRGQGDSPLHF	TGCAGGGGACAGGGTGATTCACCCCTCCACTTT
TRBV6-2/TRBV6-3	TRBJ2-1	-	many	CASSPWSGLSYNEQFF	TGTGCCAGCAGCCCATGGAGCGGGCTCTCCTACAATGAGCAGTTCTTC
TRBV7-9	TRBJ2-1	-	few	CASSFSPGGSSYNEQFF	TGTGCCAGCAGCTTTAGCCCCGGCGGCAGCTCCTACAATGAGCAGTTCTTC
TRBV20-1	TRBJ2-3	-	-	CSAQDTLGLDTQYF	TGCAGTGCTCAAGACACACTGGGCTTAGATACGCAGTATTTT
TRBV4-1	TRBJ2-7	TRBD2	many	CASSQGTSGVSYEQYF	TGCGCCAGCAGCCAGGGGACTAGCGGAGTGTCCTACGAGCAGTACTTC
TRBV7-2	TRBJ2-1	TRBD2	few	CASSLASDSGGAWNEQFF	TGTGCCAGCAGCTTAGCGTCGGATAGCGGGGGGGCCTGGAATGAGCAGTTCTTC
TRBV7-2	TRBJ2-7	-	few	CASSLNGGLTYEQYF	TGTGCCAGCAGCTTAAACGGGGGACTTACCTACGAGCAGTACTTC
TRBV18	TRBJ1-1	TRBD1	-	CASSPGTASTEAFF	TGTGCCAGCTCACCCGGGACAGCGAGCACTGAAGCTTTCTTT
TRBV7-2	TRBJ2-7	-	many	CASSRDRGPYEQYF	TGTGCCAGCAGCCGAGACCGGGGGCCCTACGAGCAGTACTTC
TRBV6-5	TRBJ2-5	TRBD2	many	CASRPRLAFGETQYF	TGTGCCAGCAGGCCTAGACTAGCGTTTGGAGAGACCCAGTACTTC
TRBV7-2	TRBJ2-1	-	-	CASSFQRQNNEQFF	TGTGCCAGCAGCTTCCAACGACAGAACAATGAGCAGTTCTTC
TRBV10-3	TRBJ1-1	TRBD1	-	CAISEGQGRGEAFF	TGTGCCATCAGTGAGGGACAGGGGCGGGGTGAAGCTTTCTTT
TRBV5-1	TRBJ2-6	-	few	CASSLGGGQSSGANVLTF	TGCGCCAGCAGCTTGGGAGGAGGGCAGAGCTCTGGGGCCAACGTCCTGACTTTC
TRBV4-1	TRBJ2-7	-	few	CASSHLGYEQYF	TGCGCCAGCAGCCATCTCGGTTACGAGCAGTACTTC
TRBV7-3	TRBJ1-2	TRBD1	-	CASSAGQAYGYTF	TGTGCCAGCAGCGCGGGACAGGCCTATGGCTACACCTTC
TRBV5-1	TRBJ2-2	TRBD1	many	CASSAGTGDTGELFF	TGCGCCAGCAGCGCCGGGACAGGGGACACCGGGGAGCTGTTTTTT
TRBV5-4	TRBJ2-1	-	-	CASSPVPNSYNEQFF	TGTGCCAGCAGCCCCGTGCCAAATTCATACAATGAGCAGTTCTTC
TRBV28	TRBJ1-5	-	-	CATDEGQPQHF	TGTGCCACCGATGAGGGCCAGCCCCAGCATTTT
TRBV9	TRBJ1-2	-	-	CASSVADYLPGDGYTF	TGTGCCAGCAGCGTAGCAGACTATCTTCCAGGGGATGGCTACACCTTC